The rows below give T cell receptor beta chains drawn from one sample of a study of cytomegalovirus exposure and HLA in healthy donors. TCRdb's table, derived via immunoSEQ multiplex PCR, lists solely in-frame clones and lacks some. The sample includes around 130,000 clones, 60% to 75% of them seen just once. The sample taken for sequencing was PBMCs. These receptors were collected from a woman between 45 and 65 years old in good health and CMV-seropositive. The CDR3 runs from the conserved cysteine through the conserved F or W. Fields, in order: D gene, V gene, J gene, clone size, CDR3 DNA, CDR3 protein. A D gene is named only where the DNA matches it firmly. Size is omitted from some rows. Given values are once, few, many or a class for expanded clones.

NA,TRBV7-6,TRBJ2-7,NA,TGTGCCAGCAGCCCAGGGGATCCGGTCGAGCAGTACTTC,CASSPGDPVEQYF
TRBD1,TRBV5-1,TRBJ1-6,once,TGCGCCAGCAGCTTCGGGACAGGGGGTTCACCCCTCCACTTT,CASSFGTGGSPLHF
NA,TRBV5-1,TRBJ2-5,few,TGCGCCAGCAGCATGAACCCTTGGGCCGAGACCCAGTACTTC,CASSMNPWAETQYF
TRBD1,TRBV6-5,TRBJ2-2,NA,TGTGCCAGCAGTTGGGACCAGGGGGCTTCCGGGGAGCTGTTTTTT,CASSWDQGASGELFF
NA,TRBV5-4,TRBJ2-1,NA,TGTGCCAGCAGCTTGGAGGGCGGGTCCTACAATGAGCAGTTCTTC,CASSLEGGSYNEQFF
TRBD2,TRBV18,TRBJ2-1,NA,TGTGCCAGCTCACTGACTAGCGGTTACAATGAGCAGTTCTTC,CASSLTSGYNEQFF
TRBD1,TRBV6-5,TRBJ2-7,NA,TGTGCCAGCACCCGGACAGGGGACATCAACGAGCAGTACTTC,CASTRTGDINEQYF
NA,TRBV7-6,TRBJ1-2,NA,TGTGCCAGCAGCCAGGGGTTAGACTATGGCTACACCTTC,CASSQGLDYGYTF
NA,TRBV25-1,TRBJ1-2,once,TGTGCCAGCAGTGAATCGACAGTACCAGCTAACTATGGCTACACCTTC,CASSESTVPANYGYTF
TRBD1,TRBV5-6,TRBJ2-3,once,TGTGCCAGCAGCCGGACAGGGGCGGGGGCAGATACGCAGTATTTT,CASSRTGAGADTQYF
NA,TRBV19,TRBJ1-5,once,TGTGCCAGTTCAGACCAGGGGTATAGCAATCAGCCCCAGCATTTT,CASSDQGYSNQPQHF
NA,TRBV30,TRBJ1-3,few,TGTGCCTGGAGCAGGGAAAGTGGAAACACCATATATTTT,CAWSRESGNTIYF
NA,TRBV19,TRBJ1-5,NA,TGTGCCAGTAGTTCGGGAGACCGGCGTCGGCCCCAGCATTTT,CASSSGDRRRPQHF
TRBD2,TRBV4-2,TRBJ2-3,NA,TGTGCCAGCAGCCACCCGGGGGGGGCTTCAGATACGCAGTATTTT,CASSHPGGASDTQYF
NA,TRBV5-4,TRBJ2-7,NA,TGTGCCAGCAGCCCTAACCGATACGAGCAGTACTTC,CASSPNRYEQYF
NA,TRBV19,TRBJ1-1,NA,TGTGCCAGTAGTATGGGTGCAGGGAACACTGAAGCTTTCTTT,CASSMGAGNTEAFF
NA,TRBV11-2,TRBJ2-5,NA,TGTGCCAGCAGCCAGGCGGGGTTTCAAGAGACCCAGTACTTC,CASSQAGFQETQYF
TRBD1,TRBV5-1,TRBJ2-2,NA,TGCGCCAGCAGCTTGGCGACAGGGGACACCGGGGAGCTGTTTTTT,CASSLATGDTGELFF
NA,TRBV2,TRBJ1-2,NA,TGTGCCAGCAGTGAAGGGTCCAGGGTAGTCGGCTACACCTTC,CASSEGSRVVGYTF
TRBD1,TRBV28,TRBJ1-3,few,TGTGCCAGCACCGTGCAGGGGGCGAGCTCTGGAAACACCATATATTTT,CASTVQGASSGNTIYF
TRBD1,TRBV2,TRBJ1-4,NA,TGTGCCAGCAGCCCAGTAACCTTGACAGGGATGGGGGAAAAACTGTTTTTT,CASSPVTLTGMGEKLFF
NA,TRBV5-3,TRBJ2-7,few,TGTGCCAGAATCCGGGGGGCAGCCTACGAGCAGTACTTC,CARIRGAAYEQYF
TRBD1,TRBV7-2,TRBJ1-2,NA,TGTGCCAGCACCACTTGGGACAGGGGGATTGGCGGCTACCCCTTC,CASTTWDRGIGGYPF
NA,TRBV25-1,TRBJ2-7,NA,TGTGCCAGCAGTGAAGGTCTGGGAGAAAGGCCCTACGAGCAGTACTTC,CASSEGLGERPYEQYF
NA,TRBV7-2,TRBJ1-5,NA,TGTGCCAGCAGCTCCCGGGGGTACCAGCCCCAGCATTTT,CASSSRGYQPQHF
TRBD1,TRBV5-1,TRBJ2-6,NA,TGCGCCAGCAGCTTGGGACAGGGGTCTGGGGCCAACGTCCTGACTTTC,CASSLGQGSGANVLTF
TRBD1,TRBV5-6,TRBJ1-2,NA,TGTGCCAGCATAAGGACAGGGAACTATGGCTACACCTTC,CASIRTGNYGYTF
NA,TRBV19,TRBJ2-6,NA,TGTGCCAGTAATCAGGACTCTGGGGCCAACGTCCTGACTTTC,CASNQDSGANVLTF
TRBD1,TRBV6-6,TRBJ1-1,NA,TGTGCCAGCAGTCCGAGCGACAGGGGGCGGGGGACTGAAGCTTTCTTT,CASSPSDRGRGTEAFF
NA,TRBV2,TRBJ1-3,few,TGTGCCAGCGCGGACGGACTGCCCGGAAACACCATATATTTT,CASADGLPGNTIYF
NA,TRBV2,TRBJ2-6,NA,TGTGCCAGCAGGGTTCCGGTCACCTCTGGGGCCAACGTCCTGACTTTC,CASRVPVTSGANVLTF
NA,TRBV7-2,TRBJ1-5,NA,TGTGCCAGCAGCCCAGCTGGGCCGGGAAGCAATCAGCCCCAGCATTTT,CASSPAGPGSNQPQHF
TRBD1,TRBV7-9,TRBJ1-1,NA,TGTGCCAGCAGCCCGCGTGACAGGGTGAACACTGAAGCTTTCTTT,CASSPRDRVNTEAFF
NA,TRBV9,TRBJ1-5,few,TGTGCCAGCAGCGTAGCTGCGGGTAGCAATCAGCCCCAGCATTTT,CASSVAAGSNQPQHF
NA,TRBV15,TRBJ2-3,once,TGTGCCACCAGCAGAGACAGGGCCAGTTGGACAGATACGCAGTATTTT,CATSRDRASWTDTQYF
TRBD1,TRBV14,TRBJ2-1,NA,TGTGCCAGCAGCCGGGACAGTGGAAGTATATTTAGGCACAATGAGCAGTTCTTC,CASSRDSGSIFRHNEQFF
NA,TRBV29-1,TRBJ2-6,NA,TGCAGCGTTGCCACAGGGTCTGGGGCCAACGTCCTGACTTTC,CSVATGSGANVLTF
NA,TRBV6-6,TRBJ2-1,NA,TGTGCCAGCAGTCACGGGAATGAGCAGTTCTTC,CASSHGNEQFF
NA,TRBV5-6,TRBJ2-4,NA,TGTGCCAGCAGCTTGTTAGAAACAGCCAAAAACATTCAGTACTTC,CASSLLETAKNIQYF
TRBD2,TRBV7-2,TRBJ2-7,NA,TGTGCCAGCAGTAAGCGGGGGGGAGGCGAGCAGTACTTC,CASSKRGGGEQYF
NA,TRBV18,TRBJ2-7,few,TGTGCCAGCTCACCAACTGGGACAAGTTACGAGCAGTACTTC,CASSPTGTSYEQYF
NA,TRBV18,TRBJ2-3,NA,TGTGCCAGCGAAGATGGGAGAGCGCAGTATTTT,CASEDGRAQYF
TRBD2,TRBV5-1,TRBJ2-3,NA,TGCGCCAGCAGCCCCCGTGCAGCGGGGAGCACAGATACGCAGTATTTT,CASSPRAAGSTDTQYF
TRBD2,TRBV27,TRBJ2-7,NA,TGTGCCAGCAGTCTATTAGCGGGGGACTCCTACGAGCAGTACTTC,CASSLLAGDSYEQYF